Below, 20 T cell receptor beta chains from the same sample are listed, as sequenced in a study of blood T cell repertoires in COVID-19. Sequencing was performed with immunoSEQ multiplex PCR; in TCRdb, only in-frame clones are kept and a portion is missing. The sample lists roughly 250,000 clones, around 82% occurring once. Sequences were obtained from peripheral blood. These TCRs come from a woman older than 75 with active or convalescent COVID-19.

The gene calls are TRBV11-2 and TRBJ1-3; TRBD1 agrees at 8 bases. With V trimmed by 5 bases and J by 4 bases, 7 bases remained unmatched. CDR1 is SGHAT and CDR2 is FQNNGV in the germline V gene. This CDR3 has 15 amino acids. CDR3 DNA: TGTGCCAGCAGCCAGGGGGCCGGACAGGGAAACACCATATATTTT. Translation gives CASSQGAGQGNTIYF.

The chain employs TRBV3-1 (or the pseudogene TRBV3-2) and TRBJ2-5; the D gene is possibly TRBD2 (6 bases). The CDR3 consists of 14 residues. Trimming took 3 bases from V and 0 from J, leaving 8 bases between them. Per germline, CDR1 LGHDT and CDR2 YNNKEL (reference sequence). CDR3 DNA: TGTGCCAGCAGCCAGGGGACTTACCAAGAGACCCAGTACTTC. Encoded protein: CASSQGTYQETQYF.

This chain uses TRBV30 with TRBJ2-5; the match to TRBD2 covers 7 bases. Trimming took 5 bases from V and 5 from J; bases not matched to a gene: 5. Germline V CDR1 and CDR2: GTSNPN, SVGIG (reference sequence). The CDR3 spans 12 residues. The CDR3 spells CAWGPGGETQYF. CDR3 nucleotide sequence: TGTGCCTGGGGACCCGGGGGGGAGACCCAGTACTTC.

A few counts support this clone. This chain links TRBV3-1 (or the pseudogene TRBV3-2) with TRBJ1-1; the D is unclear. The CDR3 is made up of 14 amino acids. V lost 1 base and J 7 bases, leaving 13 bases between the germline ends. Per the germline V gene, CDR1 is LGHDT and CDR2 is YNNKEL (reference sequence). The CDR3: CASSQASGALEAFF. CDR3 bases: TGTGCCAGCAGCCAAGCATCCGGTGCCCTTGAAGCTTTCTTT.

The J gene is TRBJ1-6, the V gene TRBV5-1; 9 nucleotides line up with TRBD1. The CDR3 is made up of 20 amino acids. Germline lookup yields CDR1 SGHRS and CDR2 YFSETQ. J lost 0 bases, V lost 3 bases, and 13 bases had no gene match. The CDR3 bases are TGCGCCAGCAGCTCGGTAATTGTACAGGGGGCGAGCTCCTATAATTCACCCCTCCACTTT. This translates into CASSSVIVQGASSYNSPLHF.

V gene TRBV20-1 combines with J gene TRBJ2-1; tentative D call: TRBD1 (5 bases). With 3 bases removed from V and 0 bases from J, the gap between germline ends came to 9 bases. This CDR3 contains 14 residues. Germline CDR1 DFQATT, CDR2 SNEGSKA (reference sequence). The CDR3 DNA sequence: TGCAGTGCTAGTAACAGGAGCTCCTACAATGAGCAGTTCTTC. It encodes CSASNRSSYNEQFF.

The CDR3 protein is CASSPRTGPTVPGELFF. Here the CDR3 DNA reads TGTGCCAGCAGCCCCCGGACAGGGCCGACAGTACCCGGGGAGCTGTTTTTT. The chain recombines TRBV5-5 with TRBJ2-2; 8 bases are shared with TRBD1. This CDR3 contains 17 residues. CDR1 is SGHKS and CDR2 is YYEKEE in the germline V gene (reference sequence). Losses at the gene ends were 4 bases for V and 6 bases for J; bases not matched to a gene: 14. Supplemented by reference TRBV5-5 and TRBJ2-2, the full variable domain reads DAGVTQSPTHLIKTRGQQVTLRCSPISGHKSVSWYQQVLGQGPQFIFQYYEKEERGRGNFPDRFSARQFPNYSSELNVNALLLGDSALYLCASSPRTGPTVPGELFFGEGSRLTVL.

V and J are TRBV5-1 and TRBJ2-7; D possibly corresponds to TRBD2 (6 bases). The CDR3 totals 15 residues. Germline V gene data show CDR1 as SGHRS and CDR2 as YFSETQ. Trimming left V 4 bases short and J 0 bases short, with 14 bases between. The CDR3 nucleotides read TGCGCCAGCAGCCCGTGGGGGGAGCGCTCCTACGAGCAGTACTTC. Amino acid sequence: CASSPWGERSYEQYF.

This rearrangement joins TRBV5-8 to TRBJ1-5; 7 nucleotides agree with TRBD1. This CDR3 is built from 16 residues. V shed 7 bases, J shed 2 bases, and the junction held 12 bases outside the gene matches. Germline CDR1 is SGHTS and CDR2 is YDEGEE. The CDR3 spells CASGRGTVVGNQPQHF. The CDR3 DNA reads TGTGCCAGCGGCCGGGGGACAGTCGTCGGCAATCAGCCCCAGCATTTT.

The V gene is TRBV10-2, the J gene TRBJ2-7, with TRBD1 matching over 9 bases. V dropped 2 bases and J dropped 2; count of bases not matched to a gene: 4. This CDR3 is built from 15 residues. The V gene's germline CDR1 is WSHSY and CDR2 SAAADI. The CDR3 bases are TGCGCCAGCAGTGAGGCGGACAGGGGACCCTACGAGCAGTACTTC. This sequence encodes CASSEADRGPYEQYF.

The genes are TRBV24-1 and TRBJ2-5; 7 nucleotides agree with TRBD1. Germline assignment: CDR1 KGHDR and CDR2 SFDVKD. The V segment lost 4 bases and the J segment 2 bases; nucleotides outside the gene matches: 15. This CDR3 contains 18 residues. The CDR3 reads CATSEFLERDRAQETQYF. The DNA of the CDR3 is TGTGCCACCAGTGAATTCCTCGAGAGGGACAGAGCTCAAGAGACCCAGTACTTC.

This clone was seen a few times. The chain carries TRBV3-1 (or the pseudogene TRBV3-2) and TRBJ1-6; 8 nucleotides match TRBD1. The CDR3 covers 14 residues. Germline V gene lookup returns CDR1 LGHDT and CDR2 YNNKEL (reference sequence). The V gene end was trimmed by 7 bases and the J gene end by 8 bases; junction bases not matched to a gene: 7. The CDR3 bases are TGTGCCAGCAATCTCGCAGGGGGCCATTCACCCCTCCACTTT. Translated: CASNLAGGHSPLHF.

The chain is built from TRBV3-1 (or the pseudogene TRBV3-2) and TRBJ2-1, with 7 bases that match TRBD2. Germline CDR1 is LGHDT and CDR2 is YNNKEL (reference sequence). The CDR3 consists of 16 residues. With 6 bases clipped from V and 5 bases from J, the junction kept 13 bases outside the gene matches. The CDR3 sequence is CASRKVRDYLNNEQFF. For the CDR3, the DNA is TGTGCCAGCAGGAAAGTCCGGGACTACCTCAACAATGAGCAGTTCTTC.

The chain carries TRBV28 and TRBJ2-7; 9 bases fit TRBD1. V was clipped by 6 bases and J by 3 bases; unmatched bases: 6. The CDR3 consists of 14 residues. Germline V lookup: CDR1 MDHEN, CDR2 SYDVKM. The CDR3 DNA follows: TGTGCCAGCAGGGGACAGGGCTTTATCTACGAGCAGTACTTC. Amino acid sequence: CASRGQGFIYEQYF.

The chain combines TRBV4-2 with TRBJ2-1, with TRBD2 matching 11 bases. V lost 4 bases and J lost 8; bases outside the gene matches: 22. Germline loops: CDR1 LGHNA, CDR2 YNFKEQ. The CDR3 extends over 20 amino acids. Here the CDR3 reads CASSLKTHLGLAEGGDEQFF. The CDR3 DNA reads as TGTGCCAGCAGCCTAAAGACTCATCTGGGACTAGCGGAGGGTGGTGATGAGCAGTTCTTC.

This sequence joins TRBV10-1 and TRBJ2-2; 7 nucleotides agree with TRBD2. Trimming at V came to 0 bases and at J to 4 bases, leaving 5 bases not matched to a gene. Germline V gives CDR1 WNHNN, CDR2 SYGVQD (reference sequence). The CDR3 length is 16 residues. This chain's CDR3 is CASSESIGGGTGELFF. Written as DNA, the CDR3 is TGCGCCAGCAGTGAGTCCATCGGCGGGGGCACCGGGGAGCTGTTTTTT.

The rearrangement links TRBV10-3 to TRBJ1-3; 7 bases match TRBD1. V lost 2 bases, J lost 0 bases, and 4 bases stayed unmatched. Germline values: CDR1 ENHRY, CDR2 SYGVKD. CDR3 length: 16 amino acids. DNA for the CDR3: TGTGCCATCAGTGAGAACAGGGGAAACTCTGGAAACACCATATATTTT. It is translated as CAISENRGNSGNTIYF.

This clone was found once. The V gene is TRBV5-1, the J gene TRBJ2-1, with 9 bases that match TRBD1. The CDR3 covers 14 residues. Germline V gene lookup returns CDR1 SGHRS and CDR2 YFSETQ. Trimming removed 0 bases from V and 8 bases from J; junction bases left unmatched: 3. CDR3 sequence reads: CASSLGQGVDEQFF. The CDR3 DNA sequence: TGCGCCAGCAGCTTGGGACAGGGGGTCGATGAGCAGTTCTTC.

This chain connects TRBV27 to TRBJ2-7; 7 bases are shared with TRBD1. This CDR3 has 18 amino acids. Germline V gene data show CDR1 as MNHEY and CDR2 as SMNVEV (reference sequence). V lost 1 base to trimming and J lost 3 bases; unmatched junction nucleotides: 15. CDR3 in DNA: TGTGCCAGCAGTTTATTGGCTGGATCGGGGCAGGGGGTCTACGAGCAGTACTTC. Translated, it gives CASSLLAGSGQGVYEQYF.

This clone showed up just once. The chain employs TRBV19 and TRBJ2-5; 7 positions match TRBD2. Looked up from germline, CDR1 is LNHDA and CDR2 is SQIVND (reference sequence). The CDR3 has 14 residues. V gave up 9 bases and J gave up 5 bases; unmatched junction bases: 12. CDR3 DNA sequence: TGTGCCAGCAGCCCGCTACTAGCGCTGGAGACCCAGTACTTC. Protein: CASSPLLALETQYF. The variable domain in full, completed from reference TRBV19 and TRBJ2-5, reads DGGITQSPKYLFRKEGQNVTLSCEQNLNHDAMYWYRQDPGQGLRLIYYSQIVNDFQKGDIAEGYSVSREKKESFPLTVTSAQKNPTAFYLCASSPLLALETQYFGPGTRLLVL.